This T cell receptor beta chain derives from a study of human T cells and chemical hapten exposure. The length of the CDR3 is 14 residues. Germline loops: CDR1 KGHSH, CDR2 LQKENI. Trimming removed 6 bases at V and 0 bases at J, with 8 bases between. The sample's time point: pre-sensitization, week 0. Treatment reported: therapeutic diphenylcyclopropenone sensitization with weekly scalp DPC. Donors, patients with alopecia ranging from 18 to 70 years old and judged suitable for DPC, provided samples. TCRdb re-called the RACE reads with MiXCR, one entry per CDR3 protein. The sample carries about 110,000 distinct CDR3 sequences, roughly 12% recorded once. This clonotype came up many times.

The sequencing used whole blood, collected in connection with sensitization to the hapten diphenylcyclopropenone (DPC). The TCR comes from a woman in her forties or fifties with alopecia areata. Some clones in this sample may be carry-over from other donors' samples. The chain joins TRBV18 to TRBJ1-4; weak D call: TRBD1 (5 bases). Here the CDR3 DNA reads TGTGCCAGCTCCCCGGGGGCAACTAATGAAAAACTGTTTTTT. Translated, it gives CASSPGATNEKLFF.